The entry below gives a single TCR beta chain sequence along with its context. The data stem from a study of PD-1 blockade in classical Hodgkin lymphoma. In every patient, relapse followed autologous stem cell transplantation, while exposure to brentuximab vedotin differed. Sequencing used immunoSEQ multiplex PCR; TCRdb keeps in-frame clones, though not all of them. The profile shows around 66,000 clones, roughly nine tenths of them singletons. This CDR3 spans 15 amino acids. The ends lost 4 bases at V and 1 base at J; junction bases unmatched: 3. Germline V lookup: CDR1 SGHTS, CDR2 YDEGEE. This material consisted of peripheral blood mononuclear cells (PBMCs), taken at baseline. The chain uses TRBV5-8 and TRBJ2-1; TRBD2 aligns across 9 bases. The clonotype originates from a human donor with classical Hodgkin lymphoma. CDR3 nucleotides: TGTGCCAGCAGCGGCGGGGGGGCGTCCTACAATGAGCAGTTCTTC. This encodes CASSGGGASYNEQFF.